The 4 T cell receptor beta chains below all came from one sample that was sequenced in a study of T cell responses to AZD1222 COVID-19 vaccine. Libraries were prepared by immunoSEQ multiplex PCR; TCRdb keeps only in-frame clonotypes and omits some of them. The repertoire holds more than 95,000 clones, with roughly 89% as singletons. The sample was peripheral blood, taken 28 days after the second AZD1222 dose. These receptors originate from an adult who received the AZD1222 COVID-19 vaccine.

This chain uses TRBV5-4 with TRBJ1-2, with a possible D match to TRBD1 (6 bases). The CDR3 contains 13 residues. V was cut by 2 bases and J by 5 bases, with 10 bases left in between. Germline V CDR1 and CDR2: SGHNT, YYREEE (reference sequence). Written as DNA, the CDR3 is TGTGCCAGCAGCTTATTTGGACAGTATGGCTACACCTTC. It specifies CASSLFGQYGYTF.

CDR3 protein: CASTLLAGTNTGELFF. Here the CDR3 DNA reads TGTGCCAGCACCCTACTAGCGGGAACGAACACCGGGGAGCTGTTTTTT. The rearrangement links TRBV2 to TRBJ2-2; 10 nucleotides line up with TRBD2. V gave up 7 bases and J gave up 0 bases; unmatched junction bases: 5. The CDR3 runs to 16 residues. From germline, CDR1 is SNHLY and CDR2 FYNNEI.

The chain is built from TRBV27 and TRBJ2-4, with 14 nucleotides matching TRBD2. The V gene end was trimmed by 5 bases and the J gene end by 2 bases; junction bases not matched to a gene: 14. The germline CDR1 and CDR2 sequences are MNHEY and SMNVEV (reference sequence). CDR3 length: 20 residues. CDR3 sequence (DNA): TGTGCCAGCAGTCAGCGTTCCCTGGGACTAGCGGGAGTAACCAAAAACATTCAGTACTTC. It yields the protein CASSQRSLGLAGVTKNIQYF.

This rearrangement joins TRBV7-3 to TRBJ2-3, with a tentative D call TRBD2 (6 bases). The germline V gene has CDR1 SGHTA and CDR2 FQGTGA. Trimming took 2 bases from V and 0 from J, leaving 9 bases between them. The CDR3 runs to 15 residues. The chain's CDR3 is CASSLERVSTDTQYF. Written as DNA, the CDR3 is TGTGCCAGCAGCTTAGAGCGGGTTAGCACAGATACGCAGTATTTT.